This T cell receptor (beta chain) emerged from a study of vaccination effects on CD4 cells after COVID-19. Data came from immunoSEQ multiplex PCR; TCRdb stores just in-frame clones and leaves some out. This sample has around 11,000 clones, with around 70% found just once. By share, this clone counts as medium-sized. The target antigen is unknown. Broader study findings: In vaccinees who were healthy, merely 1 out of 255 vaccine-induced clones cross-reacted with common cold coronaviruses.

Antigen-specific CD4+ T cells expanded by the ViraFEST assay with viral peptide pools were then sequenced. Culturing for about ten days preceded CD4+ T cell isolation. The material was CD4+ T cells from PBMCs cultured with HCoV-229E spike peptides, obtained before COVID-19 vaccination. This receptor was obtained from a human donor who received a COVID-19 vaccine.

The CDR3 here is CASSLETTGIGELFF. The CDR3 bases are TGCGCCAGCAGCTTGGAGACGACAGGGATCGGGGAGCTGTTTTTT. V gene TRBV5-1 combines with J gene TRBJ2-2; the match to TRBD1 covers 7 bases. Germline V gene lookup returns CDR1 SGHRS and CDR2 YFSETQ. The trim removed 0 bases at V and 7 bases at J, leaving 6 bases unmatched. CDR3 length equals 15 residues.